This is a list of T cell receptor beta chains from one sample in a study of T cells after yellow fever vaccination. TCRdb re-called the 5' RACE reads with MiXCR, one entry per CDR3 protein. The sample has some 550,000 distinct CDR3 sequences, 15% to 20% seen once. The sequenced sample was PBMCs, obtained 15 days after the yellow fever booster vaccination. The receptors were gathered from a man under 40 who received the YFV17D yellow fever vaccine. Both conserved end residues are part of each CDR3. D genes are given only for firm matches. Size values are once, few and many counts, or a class for expanded clones, and some rows have none.

CDR3 DNA: TGTGCCAGCAGCTTAAAATCGCCGGCGGGATACAATGAGCAGTTCTTC
CDR3 protein: CASSLKSPAGYNEQFF
D gene: -
clone size: once
J gene: TRBJ2-1
V gene: TRBV7-2

CDR3 DNA: TGCAGTGCTAGCTCCGGGACATTCCAAGAGACCCAGTACTTC
CDR3 protein: CSASSGTFQETQYF
D gene: -
clone size: -
J gene: TRBJ2-5
V gene: TRBV20-1

CDR3 DNA: TGCAGCAAGCGGGAGGGCCTCGGAGAGACCCAGTACTTC
CDR3 protein: CSKREGLGETQYF
D gene: TRBD2
clone size: few
J gene: TRBJ2-5
V gene: TRBV29-1

CDR3 DNA: TGCGCCAGCAGCTTGGTTCTAGCGGGAGCAGATACGCAGTATTTT
CDR3 protein: CASSLVLAGADTQYF
D gene: TRBD2
clone size: many
J gene: TRBJ2-3
V gene: TRBV5-1

CDR3 DNA: TGCGCCAGCAGCTTGACCGCGACTAGCGGCTCCTACGAGCAGTACTTC
CDR3 protein: CASSLTATSGSYEQYF
D gene: TRBD2
clone size: -
J gene: TRBJ2-7
V gene: TRBV5-1

CDR3 DNA: TGCAGTGCTAGTAGAACAGTCGGAGAGACCCAGTACTTC
CDR3 protein: CSASRTVGETQYF
D gene: -
clone size: few
J gene: TRBJ2-5
V gene: TRBV20-1

CDR3 DNA: TGTGCCAGCAGCTTATCGGTAATGGAAGTAGCGGAAGAGACCCAGTACTTC
CDR3 protein: CASSLSVMEVAEETQYF
D gene: -
clone size: -
J gene: TRBJ2-5
V gene: TRBV7-9

CDR3 DNA: TGTGCCAGCAGCCAGGACTTTTCCTCCATTAATGAGCAGTTCTTC
CDR3 protein: CASSQDFSSINEQFF
D gene: -
clone size: few
J gene: TRBJ2-1
V gene: TRBV14

CDR3 DNA: TGTGCCAGCAGTCCTGCCCTGATGGGGATTGAAGCTTTCTTT
CDR3 protein: CASSPALMGIEAFF
D gene: -
clone size: -
J gene: TRBJ1-1
V gene: TRBV6-1

CDR3 DNA: TGTGCCAGTAGTGTCCTACGGGTCGGGCACATTCAGTACTTC
CDR3 protein: CASSVLRVGHIQYF
D gene: -
clone size: -
J gene: TRBJ2-4
V gene: TRBV19

CDR3 DNA: TGTGCCAGCAGCCAGGGGCTAGCGGGATTTGAGACCCAGTACTTC
CDR3 protein: CASSQGLAGFETQYF
D gene: TRBD2
clone size: once
J gene: TRBJ2-5
V gene: TRBV5-5

CDR3 DNA: TGTGCCAGCAGTTTATTCCCCAAAATCTCCTACAATGAGCAGTTCTTC
CDR3 protein: CASSLFPKISYNEQFF
D gene: -
clone size: few
J gene: TRBJ2-1
V gene: TRBV28

CDR3 DNA: TGTGCCAGCAGCCAAGAAACCCCGGCCGGGGAGCTGTTTTTT
CDR3 protein: CASSQETPAGELFF
D gene: -
clone size: -
J gene: TRBJ2-2
V gene: TRBV4-2

CDR3 DNA: TGTGCCAGCAGCTCGCTAGCGGGAGGGGATACGCAGTATTTT
CDR3 protein: CASSSLAGGDTQYF
D gene: TRBD2
clone size: few
J gene: TRBJ2-3
V gene: TRBV7-6

CDR3 DNA: TGTGCCAGCAGTGAGTGGGCGCCGACTTGGTCCCCAAGGTACCAAGAGACCCAGTACTTC
CDR3 protein: CASSEWAPTWSPRYQETQYF
D gene: -
clone size: -
J gene: TRBJ2-5
V gene: TRBV2

CDR3 DNA: TGTGCCAGCAGCTTAGATTTGGATACTGAAGCTTTCTTT
CDR3 protein: CASSLDLDTEAFF
D gene: -
clone size: few
J gene: TRBJ1-1
V gene: TRBV7-8

CDR3 DNA: TGTGCCAGCAGCCACCTTCTGGACACCAACACTGAAGCTTTCTTT
CDR3 protein: CASSHLLDTNTEAFF
D gene: -
clone size: -
J gene: TRBJ1-1
V gene: TRBV4-2

CDR3 DNA: TGCAGTGCTAGAGAGAAGGCAGCCCAGCATTTT
CDR3 protein: CSAREKAAQHF
D gene: -
clone size: few
J gene: TRBJ1-5
V gene: TRBV20-1

CDR3 DNA: TGTGCCAGCAGCGGATTGGGACAGAGCTCCTACAATGAGCAGTTCTTC
CDR3 protein: CASSGLGQSSYNEQFF
D gene: TRBD1
clone size: -
J gene: TRBJ2-1
V gene: TRBV9

CDR3 DNA: TGCAGCGTTCCACCCCGAGGGGGCCGGGGCACTGAAGCTTTCTTT
CDR3 protein: CSVPPRGGRGTEAFF
D gene: TRBD1
clone size: once
J gene: TRBJ1-1
V gene: TRBV29-1

CDR3 DNA: TGTGCCAGCAGTGACAGGTCCGTCCCCACTGAAGCTTTCTTT
CDR3 protein: CASSDRSVPTEAFF
D gene: -
clone size: -
J gene: TRBJ1-1
V gene: TRBV27

CDR3 DNA: TGTGCCAGCAGCTTAGACAAGTACGAGCAGTACTTC
CDR3 protein: CASSLDKYEQYF
D gene: -
clone size: few
J gene: TRBJ2-7
V gene: TRBV7-9

CDR3 DNA: TGTGCCAGCAGCTTGGGCGGCAGCTCAACTAATGAAAAACTGTTTTTT
CDR3 protein: CASSLGGSSTNEKLFF
D gene: -
clone size: few
J gene: TRBJ1-4
V gene: TRBV5-4

CDR3 DNA: TGCAGTGCTAGTCCCGGGGCCTACGAGCAGTACTTC
CDR3 protein: CSASPGAYEQYF
D gene: -
clone size: -
J gene: TRBJ2-7
V gene: TRBV20-1

CDR3 DNA: TGCAGTGCTAGGCTCAGGGGGCGAGCTTTCTTT
CDR3 protein: CSARLRGRAFF
D gene: TRBD1
clone size: few
J gene: TRBJ1-1
V gene: TRBV20-1

CDR3 DNA: TGCAGTGCTAACAGGGGGCGAGAGGGGTGTTTCTTC
CDR3 protein: CSANRGREGCFF
D gene: TRBD1
clone size: few
J gene: TRBJ2-1
V gene: TRBV20-1

CDR3 DNA: TGTGCCAGCAGGGCAGCGGGAGAAGTGGTTGAGCAGTTCTTC
CDR3 protein: CASRAAGEVVEQFF
D gene: TRBD2
clone size: -
J gene: TRBJ2-1
V gene: TRBV6-1

CDR3 DNA: TGTGCCATCAGGGAAGGGAGCAACGAGCAGTACTTC
CDR3 protein: CAIREGSNEQYF
D gene: -
clone size: -
J gene: TRBJ2-7
V gene: TRBV10-3